What follows are 10 T cell receptor beta chains derived from one specimen sequenced in a study of blood T cell repertoires in COVID-19. TCRdb's table, derived via immunoSEQ multiplex PCR, lists solely in-frame clones and lacks some. Here the sample spans 97,000 or so clones, 80% to 95% being singletons. Input material: peripheral blood. Every receptor here comes from a woman aged 45-65 years with COVID-19, enrolled during active disease.

V is TRBV5-1 and J is TRBJ1-4; D unclear. The CDR3 consists of 15 residues. V dropped 4 bases and J dropped 6 bases, with 16 bases sitting between them. Looked up from germline, CDR1 is SGHRS and CDR2 is YFSETQ. CDR3 bases: TGCGCCAGCAGCGGAGGTCCCGGAACAGATGAAAAACTGTTTTTT. Amino acids: CASSGGPGTDEKLFF.

J is TRBJ1-2 and V is TRBV20-1; D is unclear. CDR1 is DFQATT and CDR2 is SNEGSKA in the germline V gene (reference sequence). Trimming took 7 bases from V and 8 from J, leaving 11 bases between them. The CDR3 is made up of 10 amino acids. The CDR3, as DNA: TGCAGTGTTGACTCAGAAGGCTACACCTTC. Encoded protein: CSVDSEGYTF.

J is TRBJ2-5 and V is TRBV18; TRBD1 matches 8 bases. The length of the CDR3 is 14 residues. V lost 3 bases and J lost 4; bases outside the gene matches: 4. Germline lookup yields CDR1 KGHSH and CDR2 LQKENI. CDR3 sequence reads: CASSPFQGAETQYF. CDR3 sequence (DNA): TGTGCCAGCTCACCCTTTCAGGGGGCAGAGACCCAGTACTTC.

This clone has a single count. The rearrangement links TRBV7-8 to TRBJ1-1, with 9 bases matching TRBD1. The germline CDR1 and CDR2 sequences are SGHVS and FQNEAQ. The CDR3 is 14 amino acids. J was trimmed by 1 base and V by 5 bases; bases with no gene match: 2. Here the CDR3 DNA reads TGTGCCAGCAGCACGACAGGGGGGAACACTGAAGCTTTCTTT. Translating it yields CASSTTGGNTEAFF.

The chain employs TRBV10-3 and TRBJ2-5; 9 bases fit TRBD2. Losses at the gene ends were 6 bases for V and 5 bases for J; bases not matched to a gene: 7. This CDR3 has 14 amino acids. Germline CDR1 ENHRY, CDR2 SYGVKD. As DNA, the CDR3 is TGTGCCATCAGCCCTAGCGGGGACCGGGAGACCCAGTACTTC. As protein: CAISPSGDRETQYF.

The genes are TRBV5-4 and TRBJ2-7; maybe TRBD2 (6 bases). The germline V gene has CDR1 SGHNT and CDR2 YYREEE (reference sequence). CDR3 length: 12 residues. The germline V and J ends were trimmed by 2 bases and 3 bases, with 6 bases remaining between them. The CDR3 spells CASSFGGYEQYV. The DNA of the CDR3 is TGTGCCAGCAGCTTCGGGGGCTACGAGCAGTACGTC.

This clone was picked up one time. The chain carries TRBV29-1 and TRBJ1-2; maybe TRBD1 (6 bases). This CDR3 contains 15 residues. Looked up from germline, CDR1 is SQVTM and CDR2 is ANQGSEA. The germline V and J ends were trimmed by 7 bases and 3 bases, with 21 bases remaining between them. For the CDR3, the DNA is TGCAGCGCCGCCGAGAAGGACAGTCGATACTATGGCTACACCTTC. Encoded protein: CSAAEKDSRYYGYTF. Full variable domain (remainder filled in from reference TRBV29-1 and TRBJ1-2): SAVISQKPSRDICQRGTSLTIQCQVDSQVTMMFWYRQQPGQSLTLIATANQGSEATYESGFVIDKFPISRPNLTFSTLTVSNMSPEDSSIYLCSAAEKDSRYYGYTFGSGTRLTVV.

The chain uses TRBV6-5 and TRBJ1-2, with TRBD1 identical over 10 bases. J lost 2 bases, V lost 4 bases, and 7 bases had no gene match. Germline V gene lookup returns CDR1 MNHEY and CDR2 SVGAGI. This CDR3 has 16 residues. CDR3 coding DNA: TGTGCCAGCAGTTCGCTGGGACAGGGGACGAACTATGGCTACACCTTC. Its translation is CASSSLGQGTNYGYTF.

V and J are TRBV2 and TRBJ1-2; 8 bases match TRBD1. Losses at the gene ends were 4 bases for V and 6 bases for J; bases not matched to a gene: 7. The CDR3 length is 14 residues. The V gene's germline CDR1 is SNHLY and CDR2 FYNNEI. This CDR3 reads CASSVNRGSDGYTF. The CDR3 DNA reads TGTGCCAGCAGTGTTAACAGGGGGAGCGATGGCTACACCTTC.

This clone has only one observation. The V call is TRBV6-4, the J call TRBJ1-1; maybe TRBD1 (5 bases). In germline, CDR1 is MRHNA, CDR2 SNTAGT. The CDR3 loop spans 18 amino acids. Trimming cost V 0 bases and J 0 bases, with 17 bases left between them. CDR3 residues: CASSDSPERGPLNTEAFF. The DNA of the CDR3 is TGTGCCAGCAGTGACTCCCCCGAAAGGGGCCCACTGAACACTGAAGCTTTCTTT.